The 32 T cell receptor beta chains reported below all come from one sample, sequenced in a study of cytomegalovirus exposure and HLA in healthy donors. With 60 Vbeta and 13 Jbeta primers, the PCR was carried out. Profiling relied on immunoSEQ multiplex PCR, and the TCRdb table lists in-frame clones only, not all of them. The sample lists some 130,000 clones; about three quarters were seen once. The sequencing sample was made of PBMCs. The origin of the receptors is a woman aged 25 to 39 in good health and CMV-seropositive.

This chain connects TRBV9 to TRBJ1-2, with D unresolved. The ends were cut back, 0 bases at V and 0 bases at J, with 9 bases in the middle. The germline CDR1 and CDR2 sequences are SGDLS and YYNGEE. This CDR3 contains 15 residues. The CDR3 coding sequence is TGTGCCAGCAGCGTAGCTACGAGCCCTAACTATGGCTACACCTTC. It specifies CASSVATSPNYGYTF.

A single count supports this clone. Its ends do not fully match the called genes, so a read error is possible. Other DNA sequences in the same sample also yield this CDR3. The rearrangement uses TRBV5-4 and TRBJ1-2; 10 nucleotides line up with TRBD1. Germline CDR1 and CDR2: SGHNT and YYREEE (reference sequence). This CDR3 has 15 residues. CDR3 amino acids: CASSPQKGQGGGYTF. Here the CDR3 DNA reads TGCGCCAGCAGCCCCCAAAAAGGACAGGGGGGTGGCTACACCTTC. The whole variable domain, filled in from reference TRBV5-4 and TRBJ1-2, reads ETGVTQSPTHLIKTRGQQVTLRCSSQSGHNTVSWYQQALGQGPQFIFQYYREEENGRGNFPPRFSGLQFPNYSSELNVNALELDDSALYLCASSPQKGQGGGYTFGSGTRLTVV.

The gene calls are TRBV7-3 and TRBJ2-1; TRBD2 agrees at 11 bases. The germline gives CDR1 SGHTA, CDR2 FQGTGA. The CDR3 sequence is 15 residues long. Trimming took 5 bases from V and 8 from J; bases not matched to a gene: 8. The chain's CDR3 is CASSPGLAGGDEQFF. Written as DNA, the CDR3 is TGTGCCAGCAGCCCGGGGCTAGCGGGGGGAGATGAGCAGTTCTTC.

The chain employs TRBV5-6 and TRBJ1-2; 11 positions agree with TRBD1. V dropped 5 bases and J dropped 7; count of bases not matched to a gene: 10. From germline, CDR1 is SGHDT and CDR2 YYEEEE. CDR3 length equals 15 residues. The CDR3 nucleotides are TGTGCCAGCAGTGATCGGACAGGGGGCGTAGGTGGCTACACCTTC. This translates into CASSDRTGGVGGYTF. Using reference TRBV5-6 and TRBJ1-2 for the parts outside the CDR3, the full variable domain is DAGVTQSPTHLIKTRGQQVTLRCSPKSGHDTVSWYQQALGQGPQFIFQYYEEEERQRGNFPDRFSGHQFPNYSSELNVNALLLGDSALYLCASSDRTGGVGGYTFGSGTRLTVV.

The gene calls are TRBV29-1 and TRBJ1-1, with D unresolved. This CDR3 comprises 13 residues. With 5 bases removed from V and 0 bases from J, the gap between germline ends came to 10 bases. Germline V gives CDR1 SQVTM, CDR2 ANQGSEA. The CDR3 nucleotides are TGCAGCGTTCAGCGGCCCATGAACACTGAAGCTTTCTTT. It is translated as CSVQRPMNTEAFF.

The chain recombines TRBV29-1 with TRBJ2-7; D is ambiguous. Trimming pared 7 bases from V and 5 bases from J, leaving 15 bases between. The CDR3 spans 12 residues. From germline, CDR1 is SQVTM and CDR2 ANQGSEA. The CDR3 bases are TGCAGCGCCCTCGCGCCGCTCGACGAGCAGTACTTC. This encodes CSALAPLDEQYF.

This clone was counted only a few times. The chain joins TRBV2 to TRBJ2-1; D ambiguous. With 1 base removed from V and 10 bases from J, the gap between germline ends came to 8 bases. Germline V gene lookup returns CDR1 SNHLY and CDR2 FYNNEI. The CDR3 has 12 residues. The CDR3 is CASSEELVEQFF. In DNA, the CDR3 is TGTGCCAGCAGTGAAGAACTGGTGGAGCAGTTCTTC. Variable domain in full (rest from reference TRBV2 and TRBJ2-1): EPEVTQTPSHQVTQMGQEVILRCVPISNHLYFYWYRQILGQKVEFLVSFYNNEISEKSEIFDDQFSVERPDGSNFTLKIRSTKLEDSAMYFCASSEELVEQFFGPGTRLTVL.

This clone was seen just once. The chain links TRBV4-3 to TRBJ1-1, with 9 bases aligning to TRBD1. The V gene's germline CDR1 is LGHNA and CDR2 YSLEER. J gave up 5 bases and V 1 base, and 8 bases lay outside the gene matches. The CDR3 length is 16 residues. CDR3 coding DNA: TGCGCCAGCAGCCAAGGTGTGACAGGGGGGAAGACTGAAGCTTTCTTT. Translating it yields CASSQGVTGGKTEAFF.

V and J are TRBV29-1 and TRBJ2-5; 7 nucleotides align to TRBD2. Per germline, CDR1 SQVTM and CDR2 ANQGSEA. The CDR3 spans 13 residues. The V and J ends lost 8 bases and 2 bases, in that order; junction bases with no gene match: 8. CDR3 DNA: TGCAGCTACGGGGGGACCTCTCAAGAGACCCAGTACTTC. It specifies CSYGGTSQETQYF.

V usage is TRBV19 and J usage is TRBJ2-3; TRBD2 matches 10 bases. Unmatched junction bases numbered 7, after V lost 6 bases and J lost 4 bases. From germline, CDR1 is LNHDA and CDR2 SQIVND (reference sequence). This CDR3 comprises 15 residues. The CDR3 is CASRVAGGQSDTQYF. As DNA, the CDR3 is TGTGCCAGTAGGGTAGCGGGGGGCCAGTCAGATACGCAGTATTTT.

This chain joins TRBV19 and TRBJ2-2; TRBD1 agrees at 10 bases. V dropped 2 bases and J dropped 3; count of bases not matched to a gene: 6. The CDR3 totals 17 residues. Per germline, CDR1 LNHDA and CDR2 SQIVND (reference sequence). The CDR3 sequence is CASSINLGTGDTGELFF. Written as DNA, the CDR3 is TGTGCCAGTAGTATAAATTTGGGGACAGGGGACACCGGGGAGCTGTTTTTT. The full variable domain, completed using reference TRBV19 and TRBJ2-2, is DGGITQSPKYLFRKEGQNVTLSCEQNLNHDAMYWYRQDPGQGLRLIYYSQIVNDFQKGDIAEGYSVSREKKESFPLTVTSAQKNPTAFYLCASSINLGTGDTGELFFGEGSRLTVL.

CDR3 protein: CASSWQGIDEQFF. Written as DNA, the CDR3 is TGCGCCAGCAGCTGGCAGGGAATCGATGAGCAGTTCTTC. The genes are TRBV5-1 and TRBJ2-1; D may be TRBD1 (5 bases). The ends were cut back, 3 bases at V and 8 bases at J, with 12 bases in the middle. Per germline, CDR1 SGHRS and CDR2 YFSETQ. This CDR3 region has 13 residues. Combining the CDR3 with reference TRBV5-1 and TRBJ2-1 gives the whole variable domain KAGVTQTPRYLIKTRGQQVTLSCSPISGHRSVSWYQQTPGQGLQFLFEYFSETQRNKGNFPGRFSGRQFSNSRSEMNVSTLELGDSALYLCASSWQGIDEQFFGPGTRLTVL.

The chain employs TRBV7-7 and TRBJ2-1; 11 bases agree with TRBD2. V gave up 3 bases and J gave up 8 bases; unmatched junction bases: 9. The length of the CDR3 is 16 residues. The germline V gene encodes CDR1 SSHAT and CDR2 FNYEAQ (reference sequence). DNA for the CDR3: TGTGCCAGCAGCTTGGACTTAGCGGGGGGGAAGGATGAGCAGTTCTTC. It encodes CASSLDLAGGKDEQFF.

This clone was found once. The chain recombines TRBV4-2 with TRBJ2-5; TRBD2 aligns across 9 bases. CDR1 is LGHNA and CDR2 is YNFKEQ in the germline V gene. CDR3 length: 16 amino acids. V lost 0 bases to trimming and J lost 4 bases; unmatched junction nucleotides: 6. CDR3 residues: CASSQDLAGTVETQYF. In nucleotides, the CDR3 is TGTGCCAGCAGCCAAGATCTAGCGGGGACGGTAGAGACCCAGTACTTC.

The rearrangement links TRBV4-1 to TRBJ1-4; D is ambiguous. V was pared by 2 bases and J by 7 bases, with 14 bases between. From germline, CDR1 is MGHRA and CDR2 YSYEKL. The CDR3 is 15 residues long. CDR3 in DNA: TGCGCCAGCAGCCAAAGGTCTATCACGGGTGAAAAACTGTTTTTT. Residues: CASSQRSITGEKLFF.

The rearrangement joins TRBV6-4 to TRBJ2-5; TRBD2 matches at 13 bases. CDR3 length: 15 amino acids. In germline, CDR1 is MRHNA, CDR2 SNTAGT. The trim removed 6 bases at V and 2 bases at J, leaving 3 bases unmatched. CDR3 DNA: TGTGCCAGCAGCGGGACTAGCGGGGAACAAGAGACCCAGTACTTC. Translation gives CASSGTSGEQETQYF.

Here the CDR3 reads CASSVDRVAQPQHF. CDR3 DNA sequence: TGTGCCAGCAGTGTGGACAGGGTGGCGCAGCCCCAGCATTTT. The chain joins TRBV6-1 to TRBJ1-5; 8 bases match TRBD1. This CDR3 is 14 amino acids long. CDR1 MNHNS and CDR2 SASEGT come from the germline V gene. Trimming at V came to 4 bases and at J to 7 bases, leaving 6 bases not matched to a gene.

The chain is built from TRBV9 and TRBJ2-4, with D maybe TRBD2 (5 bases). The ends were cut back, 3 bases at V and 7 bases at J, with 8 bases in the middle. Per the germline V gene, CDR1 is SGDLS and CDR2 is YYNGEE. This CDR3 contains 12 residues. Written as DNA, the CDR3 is TGTGCCAGCAGCGGAGGCGGGAACATTCAGTACTTC. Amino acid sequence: CASSGGGNIQYF.

CDR3 sequence: CASSIRTRYTEAFF. The CDR3 DNA reads as TGTGCCAGCAGTATACGGACAAGGTACACTGAAGCTTTCTTT. The chain carries TRBV5-4 and TRBJ1-1, with D tentatively TRBD1 (5 bases). Germline-derived CDR1 and CDR2 are SGHNT and YYREEE (reference sequence). The CDR3 consists of 14 residues. V lost 5 bases, J lost 3 bases, and 14 bases lay in between.

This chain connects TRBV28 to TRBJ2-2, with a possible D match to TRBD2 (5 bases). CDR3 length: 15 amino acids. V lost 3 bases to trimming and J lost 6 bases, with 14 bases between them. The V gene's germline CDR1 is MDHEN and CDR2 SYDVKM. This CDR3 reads CASSFRGGSAGELFF. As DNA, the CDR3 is TGTGCCAGCAGTTTCCGGGGTGGAAGCGCCGGGGAGCTGTTTTTT.

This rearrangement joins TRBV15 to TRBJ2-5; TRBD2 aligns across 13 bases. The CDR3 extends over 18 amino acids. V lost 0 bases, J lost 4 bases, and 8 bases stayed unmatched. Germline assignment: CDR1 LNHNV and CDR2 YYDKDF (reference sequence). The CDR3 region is CATSRDRTSGGAGETQYF. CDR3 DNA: TGTGCCACCAGCAGAGATCGCACTAGCGGGGGGGCAGGAGAGACCCAGTACTTC.

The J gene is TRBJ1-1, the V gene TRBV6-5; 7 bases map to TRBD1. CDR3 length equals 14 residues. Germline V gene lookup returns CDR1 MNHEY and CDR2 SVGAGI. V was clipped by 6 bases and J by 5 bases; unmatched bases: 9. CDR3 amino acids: CASRVTRQGTEAFF. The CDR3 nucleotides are TGTGCCAGCAGAGTAACACGACAGGGAACTGAAGCTTTCTTT.

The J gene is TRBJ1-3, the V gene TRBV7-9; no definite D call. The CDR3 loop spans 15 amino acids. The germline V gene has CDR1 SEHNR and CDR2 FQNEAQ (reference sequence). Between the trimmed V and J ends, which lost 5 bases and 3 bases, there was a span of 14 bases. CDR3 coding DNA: TGTGCCAGCAGCCTAGGTGGAGAGTATGGAAACACCATATATTTT. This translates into CASSLGGEYGNTIYF.

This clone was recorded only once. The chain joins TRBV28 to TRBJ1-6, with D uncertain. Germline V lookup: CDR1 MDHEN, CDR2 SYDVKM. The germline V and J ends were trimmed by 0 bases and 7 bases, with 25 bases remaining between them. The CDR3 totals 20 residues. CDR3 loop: CASSLWALLGGPSRNSPLHF. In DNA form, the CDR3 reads TGTGCCAGCAGTTTATGGGCCCTCCTGGGAGGACCTAGCCGGAATTCACCCCTCCACTTT.

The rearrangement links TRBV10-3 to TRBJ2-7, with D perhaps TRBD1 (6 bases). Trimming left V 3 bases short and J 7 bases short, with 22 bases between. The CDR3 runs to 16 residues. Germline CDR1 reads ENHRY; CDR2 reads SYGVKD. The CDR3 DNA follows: TGTGCCATCAGTGATGTTAGCCAGGGAGCAAGGGGGGAGCAGTACTTC. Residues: CAISDVSQGARGEQYF.

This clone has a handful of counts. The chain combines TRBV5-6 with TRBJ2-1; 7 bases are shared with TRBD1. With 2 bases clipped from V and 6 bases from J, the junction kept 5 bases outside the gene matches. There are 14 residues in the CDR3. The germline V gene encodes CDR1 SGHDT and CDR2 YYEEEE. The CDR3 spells CASSFQGVSNEQFF. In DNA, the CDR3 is TGTGCCAGCAGCTTTCAGGGGGTAAGCAATGAGCAGTTCTTC.

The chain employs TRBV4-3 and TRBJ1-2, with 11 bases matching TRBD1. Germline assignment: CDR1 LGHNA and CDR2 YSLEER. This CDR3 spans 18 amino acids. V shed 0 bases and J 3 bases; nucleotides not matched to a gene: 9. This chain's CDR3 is CASSQDRDRGELHYGYTF. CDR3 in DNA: TGCGCCAGCAGCCAAGATCGGGACAGGGGGGAACTGCACTATGGCTACACCTTC.

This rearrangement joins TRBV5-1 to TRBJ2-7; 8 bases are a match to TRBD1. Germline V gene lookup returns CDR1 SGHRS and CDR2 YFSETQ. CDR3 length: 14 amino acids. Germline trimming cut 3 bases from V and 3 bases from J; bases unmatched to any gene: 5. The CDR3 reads CASSSGQGGYEQYF. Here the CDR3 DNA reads TGCGCCAGCAGCTCCGGACAGGGAGGCTACGAGCAGTACTTC.

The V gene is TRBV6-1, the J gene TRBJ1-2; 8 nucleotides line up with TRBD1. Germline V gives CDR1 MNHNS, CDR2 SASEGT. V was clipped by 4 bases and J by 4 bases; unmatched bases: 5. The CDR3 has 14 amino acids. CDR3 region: CASSGTGLTYGYTF. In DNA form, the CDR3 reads TGTGCCAGCAGTGGGACAGGGCTCACCTATGGCTACACCTTC.

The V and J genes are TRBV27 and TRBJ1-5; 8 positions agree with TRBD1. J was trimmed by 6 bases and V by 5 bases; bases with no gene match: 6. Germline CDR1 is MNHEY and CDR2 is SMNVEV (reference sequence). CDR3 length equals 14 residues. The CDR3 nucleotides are TGTGCCAGCAGTCCACAGGGGGAGGGTCAGCCCCAGCATTTT. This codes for CASSPQGEGQPQHF.

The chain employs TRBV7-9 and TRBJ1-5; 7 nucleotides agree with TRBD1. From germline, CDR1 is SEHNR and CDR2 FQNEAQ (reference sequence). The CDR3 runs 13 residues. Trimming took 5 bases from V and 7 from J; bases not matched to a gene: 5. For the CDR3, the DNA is TGTGCCAGCAGCCCGACAGGGTACCAGCCCCAGCATTTT. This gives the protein CASSPTGYQPQHF.

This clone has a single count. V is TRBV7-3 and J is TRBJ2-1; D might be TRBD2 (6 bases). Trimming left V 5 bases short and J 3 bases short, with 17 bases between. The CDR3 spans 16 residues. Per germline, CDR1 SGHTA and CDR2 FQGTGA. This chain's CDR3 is CASSEYGGRGYNEQFF. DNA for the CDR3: TGTGCCAGCAGCGAATACGGGGGAAGAGGCTACAATGAGCAGTTCTTC.